The 30 T cell receptor beta chains below come from one sample, sequenced in a study of T-cell reconstitution after alpha-beta-depleted transplantation in children (dated by TCRdb to about 2016). The method was PCR. The data were produced on an Illumina HiSeq 2500. TCR libraries were prepared with molecular barcoding, using unique molecular identifiers to normalize TCRbeta repertoire quantification. TCRdb reran the public reads through fastp at Q25 and MiXCR, keeping productive beta chains. Identical CDR3 proteins give one entry, which carries the most common genes and DNA. In this sample the table shows approximately 300,000 distinct CDR3 sequences, roughly a tenth of which occur a single time. The top ten clones comprise less than 8% of the sample. Reading the label with the study, this specimen's treatment or condition is: allogeneic hematopoietic cell transplantation with graft depleted of TCRalphabeta T cells and CD19 B cells.

The source was PBMCs, collected before TCRalphabeta/CD19-depleted stem cell transplant. Receptor source: a boy in the first two years of life with acute myeloid leukemia, due to receive a stem cell transplant.

In its sample, this clonotype was seen many times. This chain uses TRBV19 with TRBJ1-4; D possibly corresponds to TRBD1 (5 bases). The V and J ends lost 7 bases and 4 bases respectively, with 10 bases between them. The germline CDR1 and CDR2 sequences are LNHDA and SQIVND (reference sequence). The CDR3 has 13 residues. The CDR3 is CASIGGYNEKLFF. DNA for the CDR3: TGTGCCAGTATCGGGGGTTATAATGAAAAACTGTTTTTT.

In regard to this clonotype: A much larger clone is a single base away; this may be a read error. V gene TRBV6-5 combines with J gene TRBJ2-5; TRBD2 matches at 12 bases. Per the germline V gene, CDR1 is MNHEY and CDR2 is SVGAGI. This CDR3 is 17 amino acids long. This CDR3 reads CASSYPWTSGAQEIQYF. In nucleotides, the CDR3 is TGTGCTAGCAGTTACCCTTGGACTAGCGGGGCCCAAGAGATCCAGTACTTC.

This clonotype was picked up many times. The rearrangement links TRBV7-2 to TRBJ1-3; possible D gene TRBD1, 6 bases. Germline CDR1 SGHTA, CDR2 FQGNSA. This CDR3 region has 16 residues. Trimming removed 5 bases at V and 0 bases at J, with 14 bases between. In DNA form, the CDR3 reads TGTGCCAGCAGCCCCTGGACAGTGAGCTCTGGAAACACCATATATTTT. Its translation is CASSPWTVSSGNTIYF.

This clonotype was counted at least ten times. The J gene is TRBJ2-2, the V gene TRBV25-1; 13 bases agree with TRBD2. CDR3 length: 15 amino acids. V lost 4 bases to trimming and J lost 6 bases; unmatched junction nucleotides: 2. Germline CDR1 MGHDK, CDR2 SYGVNS. The CDR3 region is CASSAGTSGAGELFF. The DNA for the CDR3 is TGTGCCAGCAGTGCCGGGACTAGCGGGGCCGGGGAGCTGTTTTTT. Full variable domain (missing parts from reference TRBV25-1 and TRBJ2-2): EADIYQTPRYLVIGTGKKITLECSQTMGHDKMYWYQQDPGMELHLIHYSYGVNSTEKGDLSSESTVSRIRTEHFPLTLESARPSHTSQYLCASSAGTSGAGELFFGEGSRLTVL.

A remark on this clonotype: A single base separates this from a much larger clone, so it may be a read error. The rearrangement links TRBV10-2 to TRBJ2-2; D not certain. The ends were cut back, 4 bases at V and 4 bases at J, with 10 bases in the middle. CDR3 size: 14 residues. From germline, CDR1 is WSHSY and CDR2 SAAADI. CDR3 amino acids: CASSADAITGELFF. In DNA, the CDR3 is TGCGCCAGCAGTGCAGACGCGATCACCGGGGAGCTGTTTTTT.

This clonotype came up a few times. The chain uses TRBV20-1 and TRBJ2-1; 9 bases are shared with TRBD2. Germline trimming cut 1 base from V and 6 bases from J; bases unmatched to any gene: 13. CDR3 size: 17 residues. Germline V lookup: CDR1 DFQATT, CDR2 SNEGSKA (reference sequence). The CDR3 sequence is CSARGIGLAQRTNEQFF. The CDR3 DNA reads as TGCAGTGCTAGAGGAATCGGACTAGCGCAGAGAACCAATGAGCAGTTCTTC.

The chain couples TRBV6-5 to TRBJ2-1; TRBD1 might be the D (6 bases). The V and J ends lost 0 bases and 5 bases respectively, with 14 bases between them. The germline V gene encodes CDR1 MNHEY and CDR2 SVGAGI. The CDR3 consists of 16 residues. CDR3 DNA sequence: TGTGCCAGCAGTTACTCATCCAGGGGAAAGGACAATGAGCAGTTCTTC. Residues: CASSYSSRGKDNEQFF.

In this sample, this clonotype turned up many times. The chain carries TRBV15 and TRBJ1-5; D is uncertain. The CDR3 length is 15 residues. From germline, CDR1 is LNHNV and CDR2 YYDKDF (reference sequence). Trimming stripped 3 bases from V and 0 bases from J, with 9 bases between. The CDR3 DNA reads as TGTGCCACCAGCAGTTACCTGTATAGCAATCAGCCCCAGCATTTT. As protein: CATSSYLYSNQPQHF.

This clonotype was picked up many times. This sequence joins TRBV18 and TRBJ1-5; TRBD1 matches at 7 bases. V shed 4 bases, J shed 5 bases, and the junction held 8 bases outside the gene matches. CDR3 size: 15 residues. Germline CDR1 reads KGHSH; CDR2 reads LQKENI. Here the CDR3 DNA reads TGTGCCAGCTCACTGGACCGGCAGGGGGATCAGCCCCAGCATTTT. It is translated as CASSLDRQGDQPQHF.

This clonotype was observed at least ten times. The J gene is TRBJ1-5, the V gene TRBV5-1; the D is unclear. V gave up 8 bases and J gave up 8 bases, with 14 bases separating them. Germline lookup yields CDR1 SGHRS and CDR2 YFSETQ. The CDR3 totals 12 residues. The CDR3 nucleotides are TGCGCCAGACCGGACTCTGGCGAGCCCCAGCATTTT. It is translated as CARPDSGEPQHF.

This clonotype was seen repeatedly, ten times or more. The chain has TRBV4-3 and TRBJ2-5, with 9 nucleotides matching TRBD2. The CDR3 spans 17 residues. CDR1 LGHNA and CDR2 YSLEER come from the germline V gene. J gave up 5 bases and V 0 bases, and 10 bases lay outside the gene matches. The CDR3 sequence is CASSQDGPAGGMETQYF. For the CDR3, the DNA is TGCGCCAGCAGCCAAGACGGGCCAGCGGGAGGCATGGAGACCCAGTACTTC.

This clonotype was found a few times. V gene TRBV15 combines with J gene TRBJ2-5; possible D gene TRBD2, 5 bases. CDR3 length: 13 residues. Germline CDR1 and CDR2: LNHNV and YYDKDF (reference sequence). V was clipped by 3 bases and J by 2 bases, with 7 bases between them. DNA of the CDR3: TGTGCCACCAGCAGGAGGACTCAAGAGACCCAGTACTTC. This codes for CATSRRTQETQYF.

This clonotype appeared many times. The V and J genes are TRBV28 and TRBJ2-6, with D unclear. V lost 5 bases and J lost 4, with 18 bases in between. The CDR3 has 17 residues. The germline V gene has CDR1 MDHEN and CDR2 SYDVKM. The CDR3 coding sequence is TGTGCCAGCAGTACGTCATTCCTCGCTGGAGGGGCCAACGTCCTGACTTTC. This translates into CASSTSFLAGGANVLTF.

At least ten counts were recorded for this clonotype. J is TRBJ2-1 and V is TRBV19; 10 positions match TRBD1. Germline CDR1 LNHDA, CDR2 SQIVND (reference sequence). This CDR3 spans 13 amino acids. V lost 5 bases to trimming and J lost 6 bases; unmatched junction nucleotides: 1. CDR3: CASSGDRGNEQFF. The CDR3 DNA is TGTGCCAGTAGTGGGGACAGGGGCAATGAGCAGTTCTTC. The full variable domain, in which reference TRBV19 and TRBJ2-1 provide the parts outside the CDR3, is DGGITQSPKYLFRKEGQNVTLSCEQNLNHDAMYWYRQDPGQGLRLIYYSQIVNDFQKGDIAEGYSVSREKKESFPLTVTSAQKNPTAFYLCASSGDRGNEQFFGPGTRLTVL.

This clonotype has ten or more counts. This chain connects TRBV7-9 to TRBJ2-7; D remains ambiguous. The CDR3 is 14 amino acids. Germline V gene data show CDR1 as SEHNR and CDR2 as FQNEAQ (reference sequence). V lost 2 bases and J lost 1, with 9 bases in between. The DNA of the CDR3 is TGTGCCAGCAGCTTAACGGCAGCTTCCTACGAGCAGTACTTC. Amino acids: CASSLTAASYEQYF. The whole variable domain, remainder taken from reference TRBV7-9 and TRBJ2-7, is DTGVSQNPRHKITKRGQNVTFRCDPISEHNRLYWYRQTLGQGPEFLTYFQNEAQLEKSRLLSDRFSAERPKGSFSTLEIQRTEQGDSAMYLCASSLTAASYEQYFGPGTRLTVT.

The chain recombines TRBV18 with TRBJ2-2; 13 bases are a match to TRBD2. With 3 bases clipped from V and 0 bases from J, the junction kept 1 base outside the gene matches. The CDR3 covers 17 residues. Germline V gene lookup returns CDR1 KGHSH and CDR2 LQKENI. In nucleotides, the CDR3 is TGTGCCAGCTCACCGGGACTAGCGGGGCCGAACACCGGGGAGCTGTTTTTT. Its protein product is CASSPGLAGPNTGELFF. Filled out from reference TRBV18 and TRBJ2-2, the complete variable domain reads NAGVMQNPRHLVRRRGQEARLRCSPMKGHSHVYWYRQLPEEGLKFMVYLQKENIIDESGMPKERFSAEFPKEGPSILRIQQVVRGDSAAYFCASSPGLAGPNTGELFFGEGSRLTVL.

This clonotype occurred many times. The chain recombines TRBV5-1 with TRBJ1-2; no reliable D call. The CDR3 is made up of 15 amino acids. Germline V gene lookup returns CDR1 SGHRS and CDR2 YFSETQ. V lost 0 bases, J lost 0 bases, and 9 bases lay in between. The CDR3: CASSLVPEANYGYTF. CDR3 in DNA: TGCGCCAGCAGCTTGGTTCCGGAAGCTAACTATGGCTACACCTTC.

This sequence joins TRBV25-1 and TRBJ2-5, with D possibly TRBD2 on 5 matching bases. Germline assignment: CDR1 MGHDK and CDR2 SYGVNS. The V end lost 3 bases, the J end lost 1 base, and 12 bases lay between the germline ends. The CDR3 covers 15 residues. DNA for the CDR3: TGTGCCAGCAGTGACTGGGGAGAAACCCAAGAGACCCAGTACTTC. This gives the protein CASSDWGETQETQYF.

This clonotype appeared many times. This chain links TRBV9 with TRBJ2-2, with TRBD2 as a possible D gene (6 bases). This CDR3 spans 17 amino acids. Germline V CDR1 and CDR2: SGDLS, YYNGEE. Trimming removed 0 bases at V and 7 bases at J, with 19 bases between. CDR3 sequence: CASSVEDGTFTFGELFF. Written as DNA, the CDR3 is TGTGCCAGCAGCGTAGAAGACGGGACTTTCACTTTCGGGGAGCTGTTTTTT. The whole variable domain, filled in from reference TRBV9 and TRBJ2-2, reads DSGVTQTPKHLITATGQRVTLRCSPRSGDLSVYWYQQSLDQGLQFLIQYYNGEERAKGNILERFSAQQFPDLHSELNLSSLELGDSALYFCASSVEDGTFTFGELFFGEGSRLTVL.

This clonotype appeared many times. V and J are TRBV29-1 and TRBJ2-2; possibly TRBD2 for D (5 bases). The CDR3 covers 14 residues. Per germline, CDR1 SQVTM and CDR2 ANQGSEA. V lost 1 base to trimming and J lost 5 bases, with 11 bases between them. The CDR3: CSVEGGRGTGELFF. In nucleotides, the CDR3 is TGCAGCGTTGAAGGTGGGAGAGGGACCGGGGAGCTGTTTTTT.

As for this clonotype: A read error is likely, as this CDR3 ends without the conserved phenylalanine or tryptophan. The chain is built from TRBV20-1 and TRBJ2-7; D unclear. V was trimmed by 0 bases and J by 0 bases, leaving 12 bases between them. This CDR3 comprises 15 residues. Germline values: CDR1 DFQATT, CDR2 SNEGSKA (reference sequence). The CDR3 DNA reads TGCAGTGCTAGAGATGATAAGAGGTTCTCCTACGAGCAGTACCTC. Protein: CSARDDKRFSYEQYL.

This clonotype has a handful of counts. The V and J genes are TRBV20-1 and TRBJ1-1; the D gene is possibly TRBD1 (5 bases). V was cut by 3 bases and J by 10 bases, with 15 bases left in between. The CDR3 is 12 residues long. CDR1 is DFQATT and CDR2 is SNEGSKA in the germline V gene (reference sequence). The CDR3 is CSARFSGNIAFF. The CDR3 coding sequence is TGCAGTGCTAGGTTCTCAGGGAATATAGCTTTCTTT.

In this sample, this clonotype turned up many times. The chain recombines TRBV3-1 with TRBJ2-1, with TRBD1 matching 7 bases. CDR1 LGHDT and CDR2 YNNKEL come from the germline V gene (reference sequence). V was pared by 0 bases and J by 0 bases, with 5 bases of the junction left unmatched. The CDR3 covers 17 residues. As DNA, the CDR3 is TGTGCCAGCAGCCAAGAAGGGGGCCTCCCCTCCTACAATGAGCAGTTCTTC. Protein product: CASSQEGGLPSYNEQFF.

This clonotype appeared many times. The chain has TRBV12-3 or TRBV12-4 and TRBJ1-5; no clear D gene. The CDR3 contains 12 residues. Trimming removed 6 bases at V and 1 base at J, with 4 bases between. CDR3 residues: CASSRSNQPQHF. The CDR3 DNA follows: TGTGCCAGCAGCCGGAGCAATCAGCCCCAGCATTTT.

This clonotype was seen repeatedly, ten times or more. The V call is TRBV6-5, the J call TRBJ2-7; 7 nucleotides agree with TRBD2. The CDR3 totals 14 residues. Germline V gene lookup returns CDR1 MNHEY and CDR2 SVGAGI. V shed 0 bases and J 3 bases; nucleotides not matched to a gene: 2. The CDR3 bases are TGTGCCAGCAGTTACTCGGGAGGGGTCTACGAGCAGTACTTC. Translating gives CASSYSGGVYEQYF.

The sample holds many counts of this clonotype. The J gene is TRBJ1-1, the V gene TRBV18, with 9 bases identical to TRBD1. CDR3 size: 14 residues. CDR1 and CDR2 (germline): KGHSH, LQKENI. J lost 0 bases, V lost 5 bases, and 1 base had no gene match. The CDR3 reads CASSWTGVNTEAFF. CDR3 coding DNA: TGTGCCAGCTCATGGACAGGGGTGAACACTGAAGCTTTCTTT.

This clonotype has a count of ten or more. The chain combines TRBV29-1 with TRBJ2-7; the D gene is possibly TRBD2 (5 bases). The germline V gene has CDR1 SQVTM and CDR2 ANQGSEA. Deletions cut 5 bases from V and 3 bases from J, with 11 bases between. The CDR3 runs 12 residues. CDR3 residues: CSVLKGDYEQYF. In DNA, the CDR3 is TGCAGCGTTCTGAAGGGAGACTACGAGCAGTACTTC.

Ten or more counts support this clonotype. The chain carries TRBV6-4 and TRBJ2-2; 9 positions agree with TRBD2. Losses at the gene ends were 6 bases for V and 2 bases for J; bases not matched to a gene: 7. Germline lookup yields CDR1 MRHNA and CDR2 SNTAGT. The CDR3 sequence is 16 residues long. The CDR3: CASSRLAAQNTGELFF. The DNA of the CDR3 is TGTGCCAGCAGCAGACTAGCGGCCCAAAACACCGGGGAGCTGTTTTTT.

V usage is TRBV23-1 and J usage is TRBJ2-3; TRBD1 matches 8 bases. TRBV23-1 is assigned to the ORF class and has an uncertain function. This CDR3 has 14 amino acids. Trimming cost V 8 bases and J 3 bases; bases outside gene matches: 7. The CDR3 region is CASQTGEWTDTQYF. In DNA form, the CDR3 reads TGCGCCAGCCAGACAGGGGAATGGACAGATACGCAGTATTTT.

This clonotype was recorded many times. V gene TRBV9 combines with J gene TRBJ2-5; D is undetermined. There are 14 residues in the CDR3. Germline loops: CDR1 SGDLS, CDR2 YYNGEE. With 0 bases removed from V and 5 bases from J, the gap between germline ends came to 11 bases. The CDR3 DNA reads TGTGCCAGCAGCGTAGCACCCCAAAGGGAGACCCAGTACTTC. This sequence encodes CASSVAPQRETQYF.